Presented here are 26 T cell receptor beta chains from one specimen sequenced in a study of regulatory T cells in long-lasting Graves disease. The authors built TCR beta libraries using iRepertoire HTBI primers and Arm-PCR of CDR3 regions. TCRdb fed the multiplex PCR reads into MiXCR, producing one record per CDR3 protein. The repertoire holds about 620,000 distinct CDR3 sequences, with roughly 15% as singletons. Time point in this sample: newly diagnosed GD, antithyroid drugs for less than 3 months. Following extraction of RNA from PBMCs, that RNA was used to make the TCR library. This sample also appeared in a second study, on T cells in Graves' hyperthyroidism and ophthalmopathy.

This specimen was peripheral blood mononuclear cells (PBMCs), taken at new diagnosis, from a patient treated with antithyroid drugs. These receptors all stem from a woman aged 25 to 45 with Graves disease.

This clonotype was counted at least ten times. This chain links TRBV12-3 or TRBV12-4 with TRBJ2-2; D perhaps matches TRBD1 (6 bases). The ends were cut back, 3 bases at V and 7 bases at J, with 15 bases in the middle. The length of the CDR3 is 15 residues. CDR3 region: CASSFNTGSVGELFF. The CDR3 nucleotides read TGTGCCAGCAGTTTCAACACAGGGAGCGTCGGGGAGCTGTTTTTT.

This clonotype has only a few counts. The chain carries TRBV20-1 and TRBJ2-7; D might be TRBD2 (5 bases). Germline V gene lookup returns CDR1 DFQATT and CDR2 SNEGSKA (reference sequence). This CDR3 contains 14 residues. V lost 3 bases and J lost 6, with 18 bases in between. The CDR3 DNA reads TGCAGTGCTAGGCGCCCGGGTGGTGCGGGCGAGCAGTACTTC. Its translation: CSARRPGGAGEQYF.

This clonotype has at least ten counts. V is TRBV20-1 and J is TRBJ1-5; no clear D gene. V was clipped by 0 bases and J by 6 bases, with 6 bases between them. CDR3 length: 12 residues. Per the germline V gene, CDR1 is DFQATT and CDR2 is SNEGSKA (reference sequence). The CDR3 nucleotides read TGCAGTGCTAGAGATCGGGTTCAGCCCCAGCATTTT. Its protein product is CSARDRVQPQHF.

This clonotype turned up a few times. The chain links TRBV20-1 to TRBJ2-7; 7 nucleotides align to TRBD2. In germline, CDR1 is DFQATT, CDR2 SNEGSKA (reference sequence). The CDR3 consists of 13 residues. The trim removed 7 bases at V and 0 bases at J, leaving 6 bases unmatched. The CDR3 is CSGQLASSYEQYF. DNA for the CDR3: TGCAGTGGACAACTAGCGAGCTCCTACGAGCAGTACTTC.

Of note for this clonotype: The conserved closing phenylalanine or tryptophan is absent in this CDR3, likely reflecting a read error. The rearrangement joins TRBV5-1 to TRBJ1-5; weak D call: TRBD1 (5 bases). The germline CDR1 and CDR2 sequences are SGHRS and YFSETQ. The CDR3 spans 15 residues. V was cut by 0 bases and J by 1 base, with 8 bases left in between. Here the CDR3 reads CASSLDGGSNQPQHL. In DNA form, the CDR3 reads TGCGCCAGCAGCTTGGATGGGGGAAGCAATCAGCCCCAGCATCTT.

This clonotype was seen at least ten times. The rearrangement links TRBV3-1 to TRBJ2-1; tentatively, D is TRBD1 (5 bases). The end of the DNA aligns better with TRBJ2-5, so the J call may be wrong. This CDR3 has 16 residues. Germline assignment: CDR1 LGHDT and CDR2 YNNKEL (reference sequence). The CDR3 DNA follows: TGTGCCAGCAGCCAATCAATCGATAGGGGACAAGAGACCCAGTACTTC. Translating it yields CASSQSIDRGQETQYF.

This chain uses TRBV20-1 with TRBJ2-5, with a tentative D call TRBD2 (5 bases). With 2 bases removed from V and 6 bases from J, the gap between germline ends came to 16 bases. CDR1 DFQATT and CDR2 SNEGSKA come from the germline V gene (reference sequence). This CDR3 has 14 amino acids. The CDR3 DNA is TGCAGTGCTAGACTTCCGGTTGAGGGCCAGACCCAGTACTTC. Encoded protein: CSARLPVEGQTQYF.

As to this clonotype: A much larger clone sits a single nucleotide away, making a read error possible. This chain uses TRBV2 with TRBJ1-4; weak D call: TRBD1 (6 bases). This CDR3 is 12 amino acids long. Germline V CDR1 and CDR2: SNHLY, FYNNEI. V was cut by 4 bases and J by 6 bases, with 6 bases left in between. In nucleotides, the CDR3 is TGTGCCAGCAGTGGACAGGATGAAAAACTGTTTTTT. Its protein product is CASSGQDEKLFF.

Ten or more counts support this clonotype. DNA of the CDR3: TGTGCCAGCATAGGTCACACTGAAGCTTTCTTT. The encoded protein is CASIGHTEAFF. The chain joins TRBV6-2 or TRBV6-3 to TRBJ1-1; D gene uncertain. V dropped 7 bases and J dropped 3 bases, with 6 bases sitting between them. Germline CDR1 and CDR2: MNHEY and SVGEGT. The CDR3 is 11 residues long.

This clonotype was picked up a small number of times. The V gene is TRBV20-1, the J gene TRBJ1-5, with D maybe TRBD1 (5 bases). Germline CDR1 DFQATT, CDR2 SNEGSKA (reference sequence). CDR3 length: 15 amino acids. Trimming cost V 5 bases and J 2 bases, with 16 bases left between them. CDR3 coding DNA: TGCAGTGCTCCCGTCGCTCTGGGGGGCAATCAGCCCCAGCATTTT. This encodes CSAPVALGGNQPQHF.

At least ten counts were recorded for this clonotype. The genes are TRBV3-1 and TRBJ2-5, with 13 bases matching TRBD2. With V trimmed by 0 bases and J by 9 bases, 4 bases remained unmatched. Germline loops: CDR1 LGHDT, CDR2 YNNKEL (reference sequence). There are 15 residues in the CDR3. The CDR3 DNA reads TGTGCCAGCAGCCAAGAGGGACTAGCGGGAAGGGCCCAGTACTTC. This gives the protein CASSQEGLAGRAQYF.

This clonotype was seen only a few times. CDR3: CASSVGHADEQYF. CDR3 DNA sequence: TGTGCCAGCAGTGTGGGACACGCGGACGAGCAGTACTTC. V and J are TRBV28 and TRBJ2-7; D perhaps matches TRBD1 (6 bases). The CDR3 runs to 13 residues. Germline V gives CDR1 MDHEN, CDR2 SYDVKM. Trimming stripped 5 bases from V and 5 bases from J, with 13 bases between.

This chain uses TRBV6-5 with TRBJ1-2; D may be TRBD1 (5 bases). Germline V lookup: CDR1 MNHEY, CDR2 SVGAGI. With 0 bases removed from V and 2 bases from J, the gap between germline ends came to 7 bases. The CDR3 has 14 amino acids. The chain's CDR3 is CASSYSRQNYGYTF. Written as DNA, the CDR3 is TGTGCCAGCAGTTACTCGAGACAGAACTATGGCTACACCTTC.

V is TRBV3-1 and J is TRBJ2-7; D ambiguous. Germline V lookup: CDR1 LGHDT, CDR2 YNNKEL (reference sequence). The CDR3 totals 15 residues. Trimming pared 5 bases from V and 0 bases from J, leaving 14 bases between. The CDR3 region is CASSLTGSHSYEQYF. As DNA, the CDR3 is TGTGCCAGCAGCTTAACCGGGTCCCACTCCTACGAGCAGTACTTC.

The V and J genes are TRBV18 and TRBJ2-3; either TRBD1 or TRBD2 may fit D (5 bases each). This CDR3 is 14 amino acids long. Germline CDR1 KGHSH, CDR2 LQKENI. V lost 3 bases to trimming and J lost 4 bases, with 11 bases between them. As DNA, the CDR3 is TGTGCCAGCTCACCGGGGGATCTTTCAGATACGCAGTATTTT. It encodes CASSPGDLSDTQYF.

The chain links TRBV19 to TRBJ1-5, with D perhaps matching TRBD1 (6 bases). CDR3 length: 16 residues. In germline, CDR1 is LNHDA, CDR2 SQIVND (reference sequence). Trimming took 0 bases from V and 5 from J, leaving 14 bases between them. The CDR3 DNA is TGTGCCAGTAGTATAGATTGGGGGCGCTTAGATCAGCCCCAGCATTTT. Protein: CASSIDWGRLDQPQHF.

The chain combines TRBV9 with TRBJ1-4; the match to TRBD1 covers 8 bases. CDR3 length: 15 residues. The junction had 9 bases not matched to a gene; V was cut back by 3 bases and J by 8 bases. Germline V gene lookup returns CDR1 SGDLS and CDR2 YYNGEE. CDR3 sequence (DNA): TGTGCCAGCAGCGCCCTTCAGGGGGCGGGGGAAAAACTGTTTTTT. As protein: CASSALQGAGEKLFF.

This clonotype was seen a handful of times. V is TRBV20-1 and J is TRBJ2-2; D is uncertain. The V end lost 3 bases, the J end lost 0 bases, and 8 bases lay between the germline ends. This CDR3 is built from 14 residues. Germline CDR1 is DFQATT and CDR2 is SNEGSKA (reference sequence). The CDR3 coding sequence is TGCAGTGCTAGCCCCGGAGCGAACACCGGGGAGCTGTTTTTT. The encoded protein is CSASPGANTGELFF.

This clonotype was seen a handful of times. V usage is TRBV19 and J usage is TRBJ2-3; 9 bases match TRBD2. Germline V gene data show CDR1 as LNHDA and CDR2 as SQIVND (reference sequence). The CDR3 contains 14 residues. The V gene end was trimmed by 6 bases and the J gene end by 3 bases; junction bases not matched to a gene: 4. CDR3 coding DNA: TGTGCCAGTAGGGCTAGCGGGATTACAGATACGCAGTATTTT. Its translation: CASRASGITDTQYF.

At least ten counts were recorded for this clonotype. In DNA form, the CDR3 reads TGTGCCAGCAGTTTGTTGGGAGTTGAAGCTTTCTTT. It encodes CASSLLGVEAFF. The chain uses TRBV12-3 or TRBV12-4 and TRBJ1-1; D is uncertain. This CDR3 comprises 12 residues. V was shortened by 3 bases and J by 7 bases, with 9 bases between the two germline ends.

CDR3 sequence (DNA): TGTGCCACCGGACAGGGCCGTACGCAGTATTTT. This encodes CATGQGRTQYF. The rearrangement uses TRBV24-1 and TRBJ2-3; 8 bases map to TRBD1. J lost 8 bases, V lost 9 bases, and 3 bases had no gene match. CDR3 size: 11 residues. Germline CDR1 and CDR2: KGHDR and SFDVKD.

The table lists this clonotype with a few counts. V and J are TRBV29-1 and TRBJ2-1; tentatively, D is TRBD1 (7 bases). Germline V gene lookup returns CDR1 SQVTM and CDR2 ANQGSEA. V lost 3 bases and J 9 bases, leaving 18 bases between the germline ends. The CDR3 has 14 residues. The CDR3 loop reads CSVESVGGGLEQFF. The CDR3 nucleotides are TGCAGCGTTGAGTCGGTCGGAGGGGGCCTTGAGCAGTTCTTC.

This clonotype was seen only a few times. CDR3 sequence reads: CASGRQAAQTYEQYF. CDR3 bases: TGTGCCAGCGGAAGACAGGCCGCACAGACCTACGAGCAGTACTTC. The chain employs TRBV27 and TRBJ2-7, with a possible D match to TRBD1 (6 bases). Trimming left V 8 bases short and J 2 bases short, with 19 bases between. The CDR3 totals 15 residues. In germline, CDR1 is MNHEY, CDR2 SMNVEV (reference sequence).

This clonotype was seen many times. V is TRBV3-1 and J is TRBJ1-1, with D tentatively TRBD1 (6 bases). This CDR3 has 15 residues. Per the germline V gene, CDR1 is LGHDT and CDR2 is YNNKEL (reference sequence). V gave up 4 bases and J gave up 5 bases, with 17 bases separating them. The CDR3 nucleotides are TGTGCCAGCAGCCCATCGGGACATATTGGGACTGAAGCTTTCTTT. Its translation: CASSPSGHIGTEAFF.

The J gene is TRBJ2-1, the V gene TRBV18, with TRBD2 matching over 7 bases. CDR1 and CDR2 from the germline V gene are KGHSH and LQKENI. The ends lost 3 bases at V and 4 bases at J; junction bases unmatched: 6. The CDR3 covers 15 residues. For the CDR3, the DNA is TGTGCCAGCTCACCCGGGAGGTCCCGTTACAATGAGCAGTTCTTC. It codes for CASSPGRSRYNEQFF.

This clonotype appeared many times. J is TRBJ2-5 and V is TRBV15, with 9 bases lining up with TRBD2. Looked up from germline, CDR1 is LNHNV and CDR2 is YYDKDF (reference sequence). The CDR3 spans 15 residues. The trim removed 0 bases at V and 5 bases at J, leaving 4 bases unmatched. The CDR3 here is CATSRDLREGETQYF. The CDR3 DNA reads as TGTGCCACCAGCAGAGATCTGCGGGAGGGGGAGACCCAGTACTTC.